Presented here are 18 T cell receptor beta chains from one specimen sequenced in a study of blood T cells in healthy people across ages. With a J-beta primer mix and a sample-barcoded 5' primer, a second PCR ran about 7 to 12 cycles. One entry per CDR3 protein, called by TCRdb with MiXCR from the 5' RACE reads. The sample records about 780,000 distinct CDR3 sequences, about 46% being singletons. Sequencing input: blood. Receptor source: a man aged 80 or over in good health.

This clonotype was seen many times. The chain is built from TRBV12-3 or TRBV12-4 and TRBJ2-1, with TRBD2 matching over 7 bases. The CDR3 length is 17 residues. V shed 5 bases and J 0 bases; nucleotides not matched to a gene: 10. The CDR3 sequence: CASSPQGLPVSYNEQFF. The CDR3 DNA reads TGTGCCAGCAGTCCCCAGGGACTACCCGTCTCCTACAATGAGCAGTTCTTC.

As regards this clonotype: A clone one base away is much larger, so this may be a read error. The chain employs TRBV10-3 and TRBJ2-1, with TRBD1 matching 10 bases. Germline CDR1 is ENHRY and CDR2 is SYGVKD. The CDR3 length is 14 residues. CDR3: CAITEGTGENGQFF. The CDR3 bases are TGTGCCATCACCGAAGGGACAGGGGAGAATGGGCAGTTCTTC.

There are many counts of this clonotype. The chain has TRBV24-1 and TRBJ2-5; 13 bases agree with TRBD2. The germline V gene has CDR1 KGHDR and CDR2 SFDVKD. J was trimmed by 2 bases and V by 10 bases; bases with no gene match: 3. The CDR3 extends over 14 amino acids. The CDR3 protein is CATGTSGKQETQYF. As DNA, the CDR3 is TGTGCCACAGGGACTAGCGGGAAACAAGAGACCCAGTACTTC.

Only a few counts were recorded for this clonotype. The V call is TRBV20-1, the J call TRBJ2-3, with D perhaps given as TRBD1 or TRBD2 (7 bases each). In germline, CDR1 is DFQATT, CDR2 SNEGSKA (reference sequence). The CDR3 loop spans 16 amino acids. V was trimmed by 5 bases and J by 0 bases, leaving 18 bases between them. This CDR3 reads CSASPRGGLSTDTQYF. The CDR3 bases are TGCAGTGCTTCTCCCAGGGGGGGACTTAGCACAGATACGCAGTATTTT.

As regards this clonotype: This may be a read error: a much more frequent sequence differs by one nucleotide. The chain recombines TRBV28 with TRBJ2-1; TRBD2 matches 7 bases. Germline V lookup: CDR1 MDHEN, CDR2 SYDVKM. The trim removed 6 bases at V and 9 bases at J, leaving 17 bases unmatched. The length of the CDR3 is 16 residues. CDR3 DNA: TGTGCCAGCAGCACTTCTCGGTACGGGAGGCTCGGTGAGCAGTTCTTC. Its protein product is CASSTSRYGRLGEQFF.

The genes are TRBV6-6 and TRBJ1-2, with 9 bases aligning to TRBD1. The CDR3 spans 14 residues. The J segment lost 6 bases and the V segment lost 8 bases, leaving 10 bases of the junction unmatched. Germline CDR1 MNHNY, CDR2 SVGAGI (reference sequence). The CDR3 DNA follows: TGTGCCAGCCGGAGGACAGGGGAAGGAGATGGCTACACCTTC. Translation gives CASRRTGEGDGYTF.

This chain connects TRBV12-3 or TRBV12-4 to TRBJ1-6; D may be TRBD1 (5 bases). With 0 bases removed from V and 7 bases from J, the gap between germline ends came to 10 bases. CDR3 length equals 15 residues. The CDR3 sequence: CASSLAPTANSPLHF. CDR3 nucleotides: TGTGCCAGCAGTTTAGCGCCGACAGCCAATTCACCCCTCCACTTT.

This clonotype was observed a handful of times. The chain employs TRBV19 and TRBJ2-3; D is perhaps TRBD2 (6 bases). CDR1 and CDR2 (germline): LNHDA, SQIVND (reference sequence). The CDR3 spans 16 residues. The germline V and J ends were trimmed by 6 bases and 0 bases, with 16 bases remaining between them. The CDR3: CASSPRGRTSTDTQYF. The CDR3 bases are TGTGCCAGTAGCCCGCGGGGCAGGACTAGCACAGATACGCAGTATTTT.

The chain uses TRBV3-1 and TRBJ2-7; D is unclear. Germline loops: CDR1 LGHDT, CDR2 YNNKEL (reference sequence). The CDR3 extends over 15 amino acids. Trimming pared 4 bases from V and 3 bases from J, leaving 16 bases between. The CDR3 reads CASSRNSVSSYEQYF. CDR3 DNA sequence: TGTGCCAGCAGCCGAAACAGTGTTTCCAGCTACGAGCAGTACTTC.

In this sample, this clonotype turned up a few times. The chain uses TRBV5-1 and TRBJ2-3; 9 nucleotides agree with TRBD2. This CDR3 region has 16 residues. After removal of 3 bases from V and 0 bases from J, the junction contained 5 bases not matched to a gene. The germline gives CDR1 SGHRS, CDR2 YFSETQ. In nucleotides, the CDR3 is TGCGCCAGCAGCTCCATGACTAGCGGAAGCACAGATACGCAGTATTTT. Its translation is CASSSMTSGSTDTQYF.

The table lists this clonotype with a few counts. This chain's CDR3 is CASSLTGTFSGANVLTF. CDR3 coding DNA: TGTGCCAGCAGCTTGACCGGGACCTTCTCTGGGGCCAACGTCCTGACTTTC. The chain carries TRBV28 and TRBJ2-6, with D perhaps being TRBD1 or TRBD2 (5 bases each). Per the germline V gene, CDR1 is MDHEN and CDR2 is SYDVKM. The ends were cut back, 6 bases at V and 0 bases at J, with 15 bases in the middle. The CDR3 runs 17 residues.

This sequence joins TRBV10-3 and TRBJ2-5; TRBD1 aligns across 9 bases. The germline V gene encodes CDR1 ENHRY and CDR2 SYGVKD. V dropped 10 bases and J dropped 5; count of bases not matched to a gene: 11. This CDR3 has 14 amino acids. DNA of the CDR3: TGTGCCAGCAAACTCGAGACAGGGGGGGAGACCCAGTACTTC. Encoded protein: CASKLETGGETQYF.

The chain employs TRBV7-8 and TRBJ2-3, with TRBD2 matching over 7 bases. The CDR3 runs 14 residues. J gave up 2 bases and V 3 bases, and 2 bases lay outside the gene matches. The germline V gene encodes CDR1 SGHVS and CDR2 FQNEAQ. The CDR3 region has the DNA TGTGCCAGCAGCTTTAGCGGGCACACAGATACGCAGTATTTT. It is translated as CASSFSGHTDTQYF. Filled out from reference TRBV7-8 and TRBJ2-3, the complete variable domain reads GAGVSQSPRYKVAKRGQDVALRCDPISGHVSLFWYQQALGQGPEFLTYFQNEAQLDKSGLPSDRFFAERPEGSVSTLKIQRTQQEDSAVYLCASSFSGHTDTQYFGPGTRLTVL.

As regards this clonotype: A much bigger clone sits one base away, suggesting this may be a read error. The V gene is TRBV30, the J gene TRBJ1-4; D remains unclear. Germline CDR1 is GTSNPN and CDR2 is SVGIG (reference sequence). The CDR3 totals 13 residues. CDR3 residues: CAWAGQRNEILFF. The CDR3 nucleotides read TGTGCCTGGGCCGGGCAGCGTAATGAAATACTGTTTTTT. Variable domain in full (rest from reference TRBV30 and TRBJ1-4): SQTIHQWPATLVQPVGSPLSLECTVEGTSNPNLYWYRQAAGRGLQLLFYSVGIGQISSEVPQNLSASRPQDRQFILSSKKLLLSDSGFYLCAWAGQRNEILFFGSGTQLSVL.

The chain recombines TRBV12-3 or TRBV12-4 with TRBJ1-1, with D tentatively TRBD1 (5 bases). Trimming stripped 3 bases from V and 0 bases from J, with 8 bases between. CDR3 length equals 14 residues. The CDR3 coding sequence is TGTGCCAGCAGTTTGAGGACAATGAACACTGAAGCTTTCTTT. Its protein is CASSLRTMNTEAFF.

This clonotype was observed at least ten times. This sequence joins TRBV7-2 and TRBJ2-7; 9 bases fit TRBD2. CDR3 size: 16 residues. Germline V gene data show CDR1 as SGHTA and CDR2 as FQGNSA. Unmatched junction bases numbered 11, after V lost 1 base and J lost 7 bases. DNA for the CDR3: TGTGCCAGCAGCTTAGACCTTGCGGGAGGGTTACGGGAGCAGTACTTC. Amino acids: CASSLDLAGGLREQYF.

V is TRBV3-1 and J is TRBJ2-3, with TRBD1 matching 10 bases. Germline CDR1 is LGHDT and CDR2 is YNNKEL (reference sequence). This CDR3 spans 14 amino acids. V shed 1 base and J 5 bases; nucleotides not matched to a gene: 0. CDR3 in amino acids: CASSQGDRGDTQYF. CDR3 in DNA: TGTGCCAGCAGCCAAGGGGACAGGGGAGATACGCAGTATTTT.

V usage is TRBV7-9 and J usage is TRBJ2-5; D possibly matches TRBD1 or TRBD2 (6 bases each). The J call may be wrong; the DNA end is better matched by TRBJ2-7. This CDR3 has 15 amino acids. Per the germline V gene, CDR1 is SEHNR and CDR2 is FQNEAQ (reference sequence). The CDR3 reads CASSLGGAGAYEQYF. The CDR3 nucleotides are TGTGCCAGCAGCTTAGGGGGGGCCGGGGCCTACGAGCAGTACTTC.